A selection of T cell receptor beta chains follows, all from one sample in a study of T cell responses to AZD1222 COVID-19 vaccine. TCRdb's copy holds only in-frame clones and misses some; the assay was immunoSEQ multiplex PCR. The sample carries approximately 110,000 clones, roughly 87% recorded once. This specimen was peripheral blood, taken on day 0 of AZD1222 vaccination. The source of these receptors is an adult in good health. CDR3s include the opening cysteine and the closing phenylalanine or tryptophan. The D gene is left open where the match is weak. For some rows the clone size is stated as once, few or many, or as a class when expanded; others skip it.

cdr3_aa	cdr3_nt	v_call	j_call	d_call	clone_size
CASSYGGEETQYF	TGTGCCAGCAGTTACGGGGGGGAAGAGACCCAGTACTTC	TRBV6-5	TRBJ2-5	TRBD2	NA
CASSSGYGQYF	TGTGCCAGCAGCTCAGGGTACGGTCAGTACTTC	TRBV14	TRBJ2-4	NA	NA
CASRGLNEKLFF	TGTGCCAGCAGGGGGCTCAACGAAAAACTGTTTTTT	TRBV19	TRBJ1-4	TRBD1	NA
CASSLEGGSQPQHF	TGTGCCAGCAGCTTAGAAGGGGGGAGTCAGCCCCAGCATTTT	TRBV7-9	TRBJ1-5	NA	NA
CASSEMSLGVEQYF	TGTGCCAGCAGTGAGATGAGTCTGGGGGTCGAGCAGTACTTC	TRBV2	TRBJ2-7	NA	once
CASSIGLGGYTF	TGTGCCAGTAGTATAGGCCTGGGTGGCTACACCTTC	TRBV19	TRBJ1-2	NA	once
CATGQGNTEAFF	TGTGCCACGGGACAGGGGAACACTGAAGCTTTCTTT	TRBV10-3	TRBJ1-1	TRBD1	NA
CASSSGQGAIGYSPLHF	TGTGCCAGCAGCTCGGGACAGGGGGCGATAGGTTATTCACCCCTCCACTTT	TRBV7-9	TRBJ1-6	TRBD1	once
CASSPRQSETYEQYF	TGTGCCAGCAGTCCGAGACAGAGTGAAACCTACGAGCAGTACTTC	TRBV6-5	TRBJ2-7	NA	NA
CASSRPSGETQYF	TGTGCCAGCAGCCGACCTAGTGGGGAGACCCAGTACTTC	TRBV12-3/TRBV12-4	TRBJ2-5	NA	NA
CASSLVSGRSAGYTF	TGTGCCAGCAGTTTAGTATCGGGCAGGAGTGCTGGCTACACCTTC	TRBV27	TRBJ1-2	NA	NA
CASSIRGTLNTEAFF	TGTGCCAGTAGTATACGTGGGACGTTAAACACTGAAGCTTTCTTT	TRBV19	TRBJ1-1	NA	NA
CASSEEPRQGSYEQYF	TGTGCCAGCAGTGAAGAGCCGAGACAGGGCTCCTACGAGCAGTACTTC	TRBV6-1	TRBJ2-7	TRBD1	NA
CASSDTYSNQPQHF	TGTGCCAGCTCGGACACCTATAGCAATCAGCCCCAGCATTTT	TRBV2	TRBJ1-5	NA	NA
CASSFWLAGGSTDTQYF	TGCGCCAGCAGCTTTTGGCTAGCGGGGGGATCTACAGATACGCAGTATTTT	TRBV5-1	TRBJ2-3	TRBD2	NA
CAWSVLGNYGYTF	TGTGCCTGGAGTGTACTGGGTAACTATGGCTACACCTTC	TRBV30	TRBJ1-2	NA	NA